One and the same sample provided the 27 T cell receptor beta chains below, sequenced in a study of blood T cell repertoires in COVID-19. Data came from immunoSEQ multiplex PCR; TCRdb stores just in-frame clones and leaves some out. The data contain about 83,000 clones, about nine tenths of them singletons. The sequencing sample was made of peripheral blood. The origin of the receptors is a woman between 45 and 60 years old with active or convalescent COVID-19.

The genes are TRBV7-5 and TRBJ1-1; the table's D call, TRBD1, was not checked against the DNA. TRBV7-5 has pseudogene status. CDR3 length: 15 residues. The CDR3 DNA sequence: TGTGTCAGATATCAGGGGGCGCGCGTGTGGACTGAAGCTTTCTTT. Translation: CVRYQGARVWTEAFF.

The V gene is TRBV11-2, the J gene TRBJ1-5, with D possibly being TRBD1 (5 bases). The CDR3 runs 15 residues. V was clipped by 0 bases and J by 5 bases, with 11 bases between them. Germline V gene lookup returns CDR1 SGHAT and CDR2 FQNNGV. The CDR3 loop is CASSLDLAGYQPQHF. CDR3 sequence (DNA): TGTGCCAGCAGCTTAGATCTGGCAGGGTATCAGCCCCAGCATTTT.

The chain combines TRBV7-3 with TRBJ2-3, with 9 bases lining up with TRBD1. J lost 2 bases, V lost 3 bases, and 3 bases had no gene match. The length of the CDR3 is 15 residues. Germline V CDR1 and CDR2: SGHTA, FQGTGA. Here the CDR3 reads CASSFGDRDTDTQYF. In DNA form, the CDR3 reads TGTGCCAGCAGCTTCGGGGACAGGGACACAGATACGCAGTATTTT.

The sample holds one count of this clone. This sequence joins TRBV27 and TRBJ2-1; TRBD1 is a possible D gene (6 bases). The V gene lost 0 bases and the J gene lost 6 bases, with 12 bases spanning the gap. Germline assignment: CDR1 MNHEY and CDR2 SMNVEV (reference sequence). The CDR3 sequence is 15 residues long. The CDR3 spells CASSLSGIRGNEQFF. The CDR3 DNA sequence: TGTGCCAGCAGTTTATCGGGAATCAGGGGCAATGAGCAGTTCTTC.

On this clone: Other DNA sequences from this sample encode an identical CDR3 as well. This chain links TRBV12-3 or TRBV12-4 with TRBJ1-2, with D maybe TRBD1 (5 bases). CDR3 size: 13 residues. Trimming shortened V by 3 bases and J by 4 bases, and 9 bases separated the two germline ends. The CDR3 DNA follows: TGTGCCAGCAGTTTGCAGGGCGGCTATGGCTACACCTTC. Its translation: CASSLQGGYGYTF.

This chain links TRBV5-1 with TRBJ2-5; TRBD1 matches at 8 bases. Losses at the gene ends were 6 bases for V and 4 bases for J; bases not matched to a gene: 8. The CDR3 spans 14 residues. CDR1 is SGHRS and CDR2 is YFSETQ in the germline V gene. The CDR3 region is CASNPGQVRETQYF. DNA for the CDR3: TGCGCCAGCAACCCGGGACAGGTCCGAGAGACCCAGTACTTC.

The rearrangement joins TRBV5-1 to TRBJ2-2, with 8 bases lining up with TRBD2. The CDR3 totals 15 residues. Germline V gives CDR1 SGHRS, CDR2 YFSETQ. V was pared by 5 bases and J by 3 bases, with 6 bases of the junction left unmatched. The CDR3 DNA sequence: TGCGCCAGCAGTGAGGCGGGGGGTCACACCGGGGAGCTGTTTTTT. It yields the protein CASSEAGGHTGELFF.

This sequence joins TRBV30 and TRBJ2-5, with D possibly TRBD1 on 6 matching bases. Deletions cut 8 bases from V and 6 bases from J, with 16 bases between. Germline V CDR1 and CDR2: GTSNPN, SVGIG (reference sequence). The CDR3 extends over 12 amino acids. The CDR3 DNA reads as TGTGCCCCCCTACAGGGTGAGAAGACCCAGTACTTC. It codes for CAPLQGEKTQYF.

This sequence joins TRBV7-9 and TRBJ2-5, with a possible D match to TRBD2 (6 bases). V dropped 4 bases and J dropped 5 bases, with 17 bases sitting between them. The CDR3 is 15 residues long. The germline gives CDR1 SEHNR, CDR2 FQNEAQ (reference sequence). CDR3 residues: CASSSVAPEGETQYF. The CDR3 coding sequence is TGTGCCAGCAGCTCGGTTGCACCGGAGGGGGAGACCCAGTACTTC.

The chain uses TRBV5-1 and TRBJ1-1, with D unclear. The CDR3 runs to 13 residues. CDR1 SGHRS and CDR2 YFSETQ come from the germline V gene. The germline V and J ends were trimmed by 1 base and 1 base, with 5 bases remaining between them. The CDR3, as DNA: TGCGCCAGCAGCTTGCAGGCGAACACTGAAGCTTTCTTT. It translates to CASSLQANTEAFF.

This clone turned up a few times. The CDR3 nucleotides read TGTGCCATCAGTGACTCCGGGACAGGGGGCGCGGGCTACACCTTC. The encoded protein is CAISDSGTGGAGYTF. The genes are TRBV10-3 and TRBJ1-2, with 12 nucleotides matching TRBD1. V shed 3 bases, J shed 8 bases, and the junction held 7 bases outside the gene matches. The germline CDR1 and CDR2 sequences are ENHRY and SYGVKD. This CDR3 has 15 residues.

The chain couples TRBV4-3 to TRBJ2-7; 7 bases are shared with TRBD1. Germline-derived CDR1 and CDR2 are LGHNA and YSLEER. Losses at the gene ends were 1 base for V and 2 bases for J; bases not matched to a gene: 8. This CDR3 region has 16 residues. CDR3 nucleotides: TGCGCCAGCAGCCAAGGCCCGGTGGGGACAGCCTACGAGCAGTACTTC. It yields the protein CASSQGPVGTAYEQYF.

The chain recombines TRBV9 with TRBJ1-3; D possibly corresponds to TRBD1 (5 bases). The CDR3 runs to 17 residues. The V and J ends lost 4 bases and 0 bases respectively, with 17 bases between them. The germline CDR1 and CDR2 sequences are SGDLS and YYNGEE. The CDR3 DNA reads as TGTGCCAGCAGCCCACCGGGGGGGGATTCCTCTGGAAACACCATATATTTT. This sequence encodes CASSPPGGDSSGNTIYF.

This clone appeared a few times. The chain employs TRBV11-2 and TRBJ1-2; D is undetermined. Germline V gives CDR1 SGHAT, CDR2 FQNNGV. This CDR3 contains 13 residues. V was shortened by 2 bases and J by 6 bases, with 10 bases between the two germline ends. CDR3 bases: TGTGCCAGCAGCTTACAGAGGGCAGATGGCTACACCTTC. It is translated as CASSLQRADGYTF. Complete variable domain (other parts from reference TRBV11-2 and TRBJ1-2): EAGVAQSPRYKIIEKRQSVAFWCNPISGHATLYWYQQILGQGPKLLIQFQNNGVVDDSQLPKDRFSAERLKGVDSTLKIQPAKLEDSAVYLCASSLQRADGYTFGSGTRLTVV.

The chain has TRBV25-1 and TRBJ2-2; D gene uncertain. Germline V gene data show CDR1 as MGHDK and CDR2 as SYGVNS. The CDR3 length is 12 residues. Trimming left V 3 bases short and J 4 bases short, with 3 bases between. CDR3 bases: TGTGCCAGCAGTGACCTCACCGGGGAGCTGTTTTTT. Amino acid sequence: CASSDLTGELFF.

The gene calls are TRBV7-2 and TRBJ2-1; the D is unclear. With 1 base removed from V and 0 bases from J, the gap between germline ends came to 7 bases. Germline assignment: CDR1 SGHTA and CDR2 FQGNSA. The CDR3 is 15 amino acids. CDR3: CASSLGLNSYNEQFF. In DNA form, the CDR3 reads TGTGCCAGCAGCTTAGGACTGAACTCCTACAATGAGCAGTTCTTC.

The chain has TRBV6-4 and TRBJ1-6; 11 bases fit TRBD1. From germline, CDR1 is MRHNA and CDR2 SNTAGT. The CDR3 loop spans 17 amino acids. V trimming: 0 bases; J trimming: 9 bases; junction bases outside the gene matches: 7. CDR3 bases: TGTGCCAGCAGTGACTCCGGCGGCGGGACAGGGGGTTCACCCCTCCACTTT. The encoded protein is CASSDSGGGTGGSPLHF.

The chain uses TRBV10-3 and TRBJ1-3; tentative D call: TRBD1 (6 bases). The CDR3 totals 13 residues. In germline, CDR1 is ENHRY, CDR2 SYGVKD. V was shortened by 4 bases and J by 4 bases, with 8 bases between the two germline ends. The CDR3 DNA sequence: TGTGCCATCAGTGGGGGGACAGGAAACACCATATATTTT. This translates into CAISGGTGNTIYF.

The chain combines TRBV4-1 with TRBJ2-1, with TRBD2 identical over 7 bases. V dropped 1 base and J dropped 0; count of bases not matched to a gene: 9. Germline V gene sequence: CDR1 MGHRA, CDR2 YSYEKL. This CDR3 comprises 18 residues. As DNA, the CDR3 is TGCGCCAGCAGCCAAGCCCTGACTAGCTCCAGCTCCTACAATGAGCAGTTCTTC. Its translation: CASSQALTSSSSYNEQFF.

The chain joins TRBV7-2 to TRBJ1-6; TRBD1 matches 7 bases. J was trimmed by 7 bases and V by 5 bases; bases with no gene match: 8. Germline CDR1 and CDR2: SGHTA and FQGNSA. CDR3 length equals 15 residues. For the CDR3, the DNA is TGTGCCAGCAGCATACAGGGGACCCTCAATTCACCCCTCCACTTT. The encoded protein is CASSIQGTLNSPLHF.

The chain uses TRBV6-2 or TRBV6-3 and TRBJ1-5; possible D gene TRBD1, 6 bases. In germline, CDR1 is MNHEY, CDR2 SVGEGT. CDR3 size: 15 residues. V was clipped by 3 bases and J by 7 bases, with 16 bases between them. The CDR3 loop reads CASSYGGGAGQPQHF. The CDR3 nucleotides read TGTGCCAGCAGTTATGGCGGGGGGGCTGGGCAGCCCCAGCATTTT.

This clone was counted a few times. The rearrangement links TRBV19 to TRBJ2-1, with D tentatively TRBD1 (5 bases). CDR1 LNHDA and CDR2 SQIVND come from the germline V gene (reference sequence). The CDR3 consists of 12 residues. The V gene lost 10 bases and the J gene lost 13 bases, with 20 bases spanning the gap. The CDR3 region has the DNA TGTGCCACAAAACAGGCCATTGGACCCCAGTTCTTC. Amino acids: CATKQAIGPQFF.

This chain uses TRBV10-3 with TRBJ1-5; TRBD1 might be the D (5 bases). This CDR3 has 16 residues. Germline V CDR1 and CDR2: ENHRY, SYGVKD. V lost 5 bases and J lost 6, with 20 bases in between. CDR3 in amino acids: CAISPSGGDVAQPQHF. CDR3 nucleotides: TGTGCCATCAGTCCCTCCGGGGGGGACGTCGCTCAGCCCCAGCATTTT.

The chain employs TRBV28 and TRBJ1-4; the match to TRBD1 covers 7 bases. With V trimmed by 2 bases and J by 3 bases, 3 bases remained unmatched. Germline V lookup: CDR1 MDHEN, CDR2 SYDVKM. The CDR3 spans 15 residues. As DNA, the CDR3 is TGTGCCAGCAGTTTAAGTGGGACAGCTAATGAAAAACTGTTTTTT. As protein: CASSLSGTANEKLFF.

A single count supports this clone. The chain joins TRBV7-2 to TRBJ1-6, with D possibly TRBD1 on 5 matching bases. CDR3 size: 15 residues. The V gene lost 5 bases and the J gene lost 7 bases, with 15 bases spanning the gap. Germline V CDR1 and CDR2: SGHTA, FQGNSA. The CDR3 DNA is TGTGCCAGCAGCCCTCTATCGGGGGGAAATTCACCCCTCCACTTT. This codes for CASSPLSGGNSPLHF.

The chain employs TRBV5-1 and TRBJ1-1; 7 bases match TRBD1. Germline assignment: CDR1 SGHRS and CDR2 YFSETQ. Trimming cost V 5 bases and J 4 bases; bases outside gene matches: 8. The CDR3 spans 14 residues. CDR3 in DNA: TGCGCCAGCAGGGAAGGGGGCCCGGGCACTGAAGCTTTCTTT. Its protein is CASREGGPGTEAFF.

This clone was seen a single time. The rearrangement joins TRBV19 to TRBJ1-5; D might be TRBD1 (6 bases). V gave up 5 bases and J gave up 3 bases, with 8 bases separating them. In germline, CDR1 is LNHDA, CDR2 SQIVND (reference sequence). The CDR3 is 13 residues long. Written as DNA, the CDR3 is TGTGCCAGTAGTGGACAGCTCAATCAGCCCCAGCATTTT. As protein: CASSGQLNQPQHF.